This T cell receptor (beta chain) was documented in a study of control samples from healthy donors and cancer patients. Method: immunoSEQ multiplex PCR; TCRdb's copy keeps in-frame clones and lacks some. The data hold more than 95,000 clones, with around 92% observed a single time. The CDR3 is 17 residues long. The germline gives CDR1 WNHNN, CDR2 SYGVQD (reference sequence). V shed 7 bases and J shed 8 bases, with 27 bases lying between them. The sequence came from a man older than 75 with head and neck cancer. V gene TRBV10-1 combines with J gene TRBJ2-1; D possibly corresponds to TRBD1 (5 bases). Sequencing input: PBMCs. CDR3 DNA: TGCGCCAGCACAGGTGAGACGCCCCGGGCCCAAGGGGATGAGCAGTTCTTC. Translation gives CASTGETPRAQGDEQFF.